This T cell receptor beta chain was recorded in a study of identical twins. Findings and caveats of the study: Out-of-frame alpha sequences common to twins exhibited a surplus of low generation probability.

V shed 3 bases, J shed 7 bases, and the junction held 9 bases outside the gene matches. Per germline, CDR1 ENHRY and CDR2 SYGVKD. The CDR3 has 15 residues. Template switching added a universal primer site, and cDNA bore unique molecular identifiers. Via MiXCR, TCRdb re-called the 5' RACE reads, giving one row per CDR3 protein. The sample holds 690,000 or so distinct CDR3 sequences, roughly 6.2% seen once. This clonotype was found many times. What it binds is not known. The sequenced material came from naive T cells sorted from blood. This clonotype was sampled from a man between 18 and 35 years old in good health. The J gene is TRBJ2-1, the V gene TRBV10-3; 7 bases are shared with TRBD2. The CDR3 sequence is CAISESEKGGNEQFF. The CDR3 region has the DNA TGTGCCATCAGTGAAAGTGAGAAGGGAGGGAATGAGCAGTTCTTC.